Each of the 10 T cell receptor beta chains below was sequenced from the same sample in a study of cytomegalovirus exposure and HLA in healthy donors. Primers for the PCR totalled 60 Vbeta and 13 Jbeta. Clones were sequenced by immunoSEQ multiplex PCR, and TCRdb holds only the in-frame ones, with some missing. The sample yields over 100,000 clones, over 65% seen once. Sequenced material: PBMCs. These receptor sequences come from a woman in her 30s in good health and CMV-seronegative.

The chain is built from TRBV19 and TRBJ1-5; D gene ambiguous. CDR3 length equals 15 residues. Germline V lookup: CDR1 LNHDA, CDR2 SQIVND (reference sequence). The germline V and J ends were trimmed by 6 bases and 1 base, with 13 bases remaining between them. CDR3 protein: CASRNWGASNQPQHF. CDR3 DNA: TGTGCCAGTAGGAATTGGGGAGCGAGCAATCAGCCCCAGCATTTT.

The rearrangement links TRBV14 to TRBJ2-5; 7 bases line up with TRBD2. Germline V gene sequence: CDR1 SGHDN, CDR2 FVKESK. This CDR3 has 16 amino acids. Trimming at V came to 3 bases and at J to 2 bases, leaving 9 bases not matched to a gene. Written as DNA, the CDR3 is TGTGCCAGCAGCCACGACACCGGGACTACACAAGAGACCCAGTACTTC. Protein product: CASSHDTGTTQETQYF.

The CDR3 loop is CASSHTGATFYGYTF. CDR3 bases: TGCGCCAGCAGCCATACAGGGGCCACTTTCTATGGCTACACCTTC. The genes are TRBV4-3 and TRBJ1-2, with 7 bases lining up with TRBD1. In germline, CDR1 is LGHNA, CDR2 YSLEER. This CDR3 is built from 15 residues. V shed 3 bases, J shed 4 bases, and the junction held 8 bases outside the gene matches.

V and J are TRBV29-1 and TRBJ2-5; TRBD2 is a possible D gene (8 bases). V lost 6 bases to trimming and J lost 4 bases, with 21 bases between them. In germline, CDR1 is SQVTM, CDR2 ANQGSEA. The CDR3 loop spans 15 amino acids. CDR3 nucleotide sequence: TGCAGCGTGGCGGGAGGAGGCAGGGGGTTAGAGACCCAGTACTTC. It translates to CSVAGGGRGLETQYF.

This clone was counted between two and nine times. J is TRBJ2-5 and V is TRBV30, with 10 positions matching TRBD2. V was pared by 2 bases and J by 5 bases, with 11 bases of the junction left unmatched. The CDR3 covers 16 residues. Germline values: CDR1 GTSNPN, CDR2 SVGIG (reference sequence). The CDR3: CAWSIPGLAIGETQYF. CDR3 DNA sequence: TGTGCCTGGAGTATCCCGGGACTAGCGATCGGGGAGACCCAGTACTTC.

There are a few counts of this clone. The chain recombines TRBV5-6 with TRBJ2-2, with TRBD1 identical over 8 bases. Germline lookup yields CDR1 SGHDT and CDR2 YYEEEE. V gave up 0 bases and J gave up 5 bases; unmatched junction bases: 6. This CDR3 has 16 residues. The CDR3 protein is CASSLVRQGSTGELFF. CDR3 DNA: TGTGCCAGCAGCTTGGTGCGACAGGGGAGTACCGGGGAGCTGTTTTTT.

Regarding this clone: At the DNA level, this CDR3 is encoded by other sequences in the same sample as well. The chain links TRBV5-1 to TRBJ1-1; D unresolved. Trimming stripped 1 base from V and 0 bases from J, with 7 bases between. Germline V gene lookup returns CDR1 SGHRS and CDR2 YFSETQ. This CDR3 has 14 residues. The CDR3 sequence: CASSLSGVNTEAFF. Here the CDR3 DNA reads TGCGCCAGCAGCTTGTCCGGTGTGAACACTGAAGCTTTCTTT.

The rearrangement joins TRBV7-7 to TRBJ2-5; 8 nucleotides align to TRBD2. The CDR3 sequence is 16 residues long. The germline V gene has CDR1 SSHAT and CDR2 FNYEAQ (reference sequence). The trim removed 2 bases at V and 4 bases at J, leaving 9 bases unmatched. The CDR3 DNA reads as TGTGCCAGCAGCTTACAAAGCGGGAGTTCCAGAGAGACCCAGTACTTC. Translating gives CASSLQSGSSRETQYF.

The chain has TRBV10-1 and TRBJ1-1; no definite D call. Germline values: CDR1 WNHNN, CDR2 SYGVQD (reference sequence). CDR3 length: 9 amino acids. V dropped 9 bases and J dropped 7 bases, with 6 bases sitting between them. The CDR3: CARTFEAFF. The CDR3 region has the DNA TGCGCCAGGACATTTGAAGCTTTCTTT.

The V and J genes are TRBV27 and TRBJ1-2, with TRBD1 identical over 11 bases. Germline V gives CDR1 MNHEY, CDR2 SMNVEV (reference sequence). The V gene end was trimmed by 5 bases and the J gene end by 4 bases; junction bases not matched to a gene: 12. The CDR3 is 17 amino acids. The CDR3 DNA reads TGTGCCAGCAGTCCGATCTCCGGGACAGGGGGTGTCTATGGCTACACCTTC. This codes for CASSPISGTGGVYGYTF.